What follows are 29 T cell receptor beta chains derived from one specimen sequenced in a study of Tregs in tolerant kidney transplant recipients. Assay used: immunoSEQ multiplex PCR; TCRdb lists only in-frame clones, some missing. The table records 110,000 or so clones, approximately 90% of them present only once. What was sequenced was CD4+ T cells from blood. The receptors come from a human donor in good health.

The chain couples TRBV7-8 to TRBJ2-7; 7 bases map to TRBD1. This CDR3 has 14 amino acids. V lost 5 bases and J lost 7; bases outside the gene matches: 11. Germline V gene sequence: CDR1 SGHVS, CDR2 FQNEAQ. The CDR3 sequence is CASSAGQATGEQYF. The CDR3 DNA reads TGTGCCAGCAGCGCAGGACAGGCCACCGGGGAGCAGTACTTC.

This sequence joins TRBV5-1 and TRBJ2-5; D unresolved. The V end was cut by 0 bases, the J end by 2 bases, with 14 bases between. Germline CDR1 SGHRS, CDR2 YFSETQ. This CDR3 is built from 16 residues. The CDR3 protein is CASSLVGRLDQETQYF. The CDR3 DNA reads TGCGCCAGCAGCTTGGTTGGGCGGTTGGATCAAGAGACCCAGTACTTC.

The V and J genes are TRBV7-9 and TRBJ1-4; the D gene is possibly TRBD1 (6 bases). The CDR3 extends over 15 amino acids. Germline V gene data show CDR1 as SEHNR and CDR2 as FQNEAQ (reference sequence). V dropped 0 bases and J dropped 5 bases, with 10 bases sitting between them. The CDR3 reads CASSLAGGPNEKLFF. CDR3 in DNA: TGTGCCAGCAGCTTAGCCGGGGGGCCCAATGAAAAACTGTTTTTT.

The chain's CDR3 is CASSPLLAGGPYEQYF. CDR3 nucleotides: TGTGCCAGCAGCCCCCTACTAGCGGGAGGTCCTTACGAGCAGTACTTC. The V call is TRBV5-8, the J call TRBJ2-7; TRBD2 aligns across 12 bases. The CDR3 extends over 16 amino acids. The V segment lost 4 bases and the J segment 4 bases; nucleotides outside the gene matches: 9. Germline CDR1 is SGHTS and CDR2 is YDEGEE.

The V call is TRBV2, the J call TRBJ1-2; tentatively, D is TRBD1 (6 bases). The germline V gene has CDR1 SNHLY and CDR2 FYNNEI. V was clipped by 3 bases and J by 2 bases, with 16 bases between them. The CDR3 has 16 residues. The CDR3 nucleotides are TGTGCCAGCAGTGATGGCAGGGGACGGGGAAACTATGGCTACACCTTC. Protein: CASSDGRGRGNYGYTF.

The gene calls are TRBV19 and TRBJ1-1, with 9 bases aligning to TRBD1. Trimming took 5 bases from V and 1 from J; bases not matched to a gene: 2. Per the germline V gene, CDR1 is LNHDA and CDR2 is SQIVND (reference sequence). The length of the CDR3 is 14 residues. CDR3 residues: CASSWTGENTEAFF. The CDR3 DNA reads TGTGCCAGTAGTTGGACAGGGGAGAACACTGAAGCTTTCTTT.

This clone occurred once. V usage is TRBV9 and J usage is TRBJ2-2; D call uncertain. Trimming cost V 0 bases and J 3 bases, with 6 bases left between them. CDR3 length: 14 amino acids. Germline-derived CDR1 and CDR2 are SGDLS and YYNGEE. The CDR3 sequence is CASSVGSHTGELFF. The CDR3, as DNA: TGTGCCAGCAGCGTAGGTAGTCACACCGGGGAGCTGTTTTTT.

V and J are TRBV7-9 and TRBJ2-3, with TRBD1 matching over 9 bases. This CDR3 region has 16 residues. Germline V lookup: CDR1 SEHNR, CDR2 FQNEAQ (reference sequence). Losses at the gene ends were 5 bases for V and 1 base for J; bases not matched to a gene: 7. The CDR3 spells CASSPRRDRGTDTQYF. The CDR3 DNA follows: TGTGCCAGCAGCCCGCGCCGGGACAGGGGCACAGATACGCAGTATTTT.

This chain's CDR3 is CASSQETEQGLETQYF. CDR3 coding DNA: TGTGCCAGCAGCCAAGAAACAGAACAGGGCTTGGAGACCCAGTACTTC. V usage is TRBV4-2 and J usage is TRBJ2-5; possible D gene TRBD1, 6 bases. The CDR3 is made up of 16 amino acids. V gave up 0 bases and J gave up 5 bases, with 16 bases separating them. Germline V gene lookup returns CDR1 LGHNA and CDR2 YNFKEQ.

The genes are TRBV29-1 and TRBJ2-1; 7 bases are a match to TRBD2. The length of the CDR3 is 17 residues. Germline V lookup: CDR1 SQVTM, CDR2 ANQGSEA. V was clipped by 4 bases and J by 1 base; unmatched bases: 13. CDR3 region: CSVVGSGTLLSYNEQFF. The CDR3 nucleotides read TGCAGCGTTGTTGGCAGCGGGACTCTCTTATCCTACAATGAGCAGTTCTTC.

The rearrangement links TRBV30 to TRBJ2-7, with D possibly TRBD2 on 7 matching bases. Germline CDR1 is GTSNPN and CDR2 is SVGIG (reference sequence). V was shortened by 2 bases and J by 6 bases, with 17 bases between the two germline ends. The CDR3 spans 14 residues. The CDR3 DNA reads as TGTGCCTGGAGTAGGGGGGGATCGTACTCCGAGCAGTACTTC. It encodes CAWSRGGSYSEQYF.

The V gene is TRBV30, the J gene TRBJ1-2, with 10 nucleotides matching TRBD1. J lost 8 bases, V lost 5 bases, and 5 bases had no gene match. Germline CDR1 is GTSNPN and CDR2 is SVGIG (reference sequence). There are 12 residues in the CDR3. CDR3 coding DNA: TGTGCCTGGCTCGACAGGGGGCACGGCTACACCTTC. As protein: CAWLDRGHGYTF.

The rearrangement links TRBV6-1 to TRBJ2-1; D remains unclear. Trimming removed 7 bases from V and 0 bases from J, with 10 bases in between. Germline values: CDR1 MNHNS, CDR2 SASEGT. This CDR3 comprises 14 residues. The CDR3 coding sequence is TGTGCCAGCAAACTCACGAGCTCCTACAATGAGCAGTTCTTC. Translated, it gives CASKLTSSYNEQFF.

This chain joins TRBV14 and TRBJ1-2, with 7 positions matching TRBD1. After removal of 4 bases from V and 1 base from J, the junction contained 3 bases not matched to a gene. The germline CDR1 and CDR2 sequences are SGHDN and FVKESK. This CDR3 spans 14 amino acids. CDR3 bases: TGTGCCAGCAGCCCCGACAGGGTTAACTATGGCTACACCTTC. Translating it yields CASSPDRVNYGYTF.

The chain has TRBV11-3 and TRBJ2-2; D not resolved. CDR3 length: 17 amino acids. V was cut by 4 bases and J by 2 bases, with 17 bases left in between. From germline, CDR1 is SGHNT and CDR2 YENEEA. CDR3 sequence reads: CASSSDPPGPNTGELFF. CDR3 nucleotides: TGTGCCAGCAGCTCCGATCCCCCCGGCCCAAACACCGGGGAGCTGTTTTTT.

This chain links TRBV29-1 with TRBJ2-4; D might be TRBD1 or TRBD2, each matching 6 bases. The V and J ends lost 6 bases and 6 bases respectively, with 12 bases between them. The CDR3 extends over 12 amino acids. Germline loops: CDR1 SQVTM, CDR2 ANQGSEA. The DNA of the CDR3 is TGCAGCGTACAGGGAGGCAGAAACATTCAGTACTTC. Its translation is CSVQGGRNIQYF.

The V gene is TRBV6-1, the J gene TRBJ1-1; D is perhaps TRBD1 (5 bases). V was shortened by 2 bases and J by 1 base, with 14 bases between the two germline ends. From germline, CDR1 is MNHNS and CDR2 SASEGT. The CDR3 is made up of 16 amino acids. In DNA form, the CDR3 reads TGTGCCAGCAGTGAATTGTGGCGACAGTCGAACACTGAAGCTTTCTTT. It yields the protein CASSELWRQSNTEAFF.

The chain joins TRBV19 to TRBJ2-7; the match to TRBD2 covers 8 bases. This CDR3 has 13 amino acids. In germline, CDR1 is LNHDA, CDR2 SQIVND (reference sequence). Trimming took 6 bases from V and 6 from J; bases not matched to a gene: 7. For the CDR3, the DNA is TGTGCCAGTAGCCGGGAGGGTTCCCTCGAGCAGTACTTC. Translated, it gives CASSREGSLEQYF.

V gene TRBV4-1 combines with J gene TRBJ1-5; no clear D gene. The CDR3 is made up of 14 amino acids. Germline V gene data show CDR1 as MGHRA and CDR2 as YSYEKL. V was shortened by 1 base and J by 1 base, with 5 bases between the two germline ends. As DNA, the CDR3 is TGCGCCAGCAGCCAAGTAGGGAGCAATCAGCCCCAGCATTTT. Its protein is CASSQVGSNQPQHF.

This clone came up a few times. The V and J genes are TRBV5-1 and TRBJ1-5; maybe TRBD1 (6 bases). The ends were cut back, 4 bases at V and 10 bases at J, with 18 bases in the middle. The length of the CDR3 is 14 residues. The germline V gene encodes CDR1 SGHRS and CDR2 YFSETQ. In DNA, the CDR3 is TGCGCCAGCAGCCTCTGGGACATCAGTGATCCCCAGCATTTT. This gives the protein CASSLWDISDPQHF.

Only one count was recorded for this clone. This same CDR3 is encoded by further DNA sequences in the sample. The V call is TRBV7-9, the J call TRBJ2-7; D is undetermined. Germline CDR1 and CDR2: SEHNR and FQNEAQ (reference sequence). The CDR3 runs 11 residues. V lost 5 bases and J lost 3, with 5 bases in between. CDR3 amino acids: CASSPLYEQYF. The CDR3 DNA is TGTGCCAGCAGCCCCCTCTACGAGCAGTACTTC.

This chain joins TRBV7-8 and TRBJ2-1; D may match TRBD1 or TRBD2 (7 bases each). The V gene's germline CDR1 is SGHVS and CDR2 FQNEAQ. V gave up 5 bases and J gave up 0 bases, with 26 bases separating them. The CDR3 totals 20 residues. CDR3 sequence reads: CASSPRGGQRRWTSYNEQFF. CDR3 DNA: TGTGCCAGCAGCCCGAGGGGGGGACAGAGACGGTGGACCTCCTACAATGAGCAGTTCTTC.

This CDR3 reads CASSSSGGAGTQYF. The CDR3 nucleotides read TGCGCCAGCAGTTCCAGCGGGGGGGCGGGTACGCAGTATTTT. The V call is TRBV5-1, the J call TRBJ2-3; TRBD2 matches 10 bases. CDR1 and CDR2 (germline): SGHRS, YFSETQ. The CDR3 extends over 14 amino acids. J gave up 8 bases and V 5 bases, and 8 bases lay outside the gene matches.

The chain is built from TRBV7-8 and TRBJ1-1; tentative D call: TRBD1 (6 bases). CDR3 length: 13 residues. Germline assignment: CDR1 SGHVS and CDR2 FQNEAQ. The germline V and J ends were trimmed by 6 bases and 5 bases, with 13 bases remaining between them. CDR3 sequence: CASSHPGETEAFF. The DNA for the CDR3 is TGTGCCAGCAGTCACCCAGGGGAAACTGAAGCTTTCTTT.

V and J are TRBV6-1 and TRBJ2-7; TRBD2 aligns across 12 bases. This CDR3 is 14 amino acids long. Per the germline V gene, CDR1 is MNHNS and CDR2 is SASEGT. Losses at the gene ends were 6 bases for V and 5 bases for J; bases not matched to a gene: 5. The CDR3 loop reads CASRRLAGDHEQYF. The CDR3 DNA is TGTGCCAGCAGACGACTAGCGGGAGATCACGAGCAGTACTTC.

The gene calls are TRBV7-6 and TRBJ2-2; D possibly corresponds to TRBD1 (6 bases). CDR1 and CDR2 (germline): SGHVS, FNYEAQ. The CDR3 is made up of 14 amino acids. The V gene lost 5 bases and the J gene lost 3 bases, with 10 bases spanning the gap. This CDR3 reads CASSRQGYTGELFF. The CDR3 coding sequence is TGTGCCAGCAGCCGTCAGGGGTACACCGGGGAGCTGTTTTTT.

The J gene is TRBJ2-5, the V gene TRBV7-2, with TRBD1 as a possible D gene (6 bases). CDR1 is SGHTA and CDR2 is FQGNSA in the germline V gene. The CDR3 is 15 amino acids. The ends were cut back, 1 base at V and 5 bases at J, with 14 bases in the middle. The CDR3 bases are TGTGCCAGCAGCTTAGATCAAGCGAGGGGGGAGACCCAGTACTTC. Translated, it gives CASSLDQARGETQYF. Based on the CDR3 plus reference TRBV7-2 and TRBJ2-5, the full variable domain is GAGVSQSPSNKVTEKGKDVELRCDPISGHTALYWYRQSLGQGLEFLIYFQGNSAPDKSGLPSDRFSAERTGGSVSTLTIQRTQQEDSAVYLCASSLDQARGETQYFGPGTRLLVL.

This chain connects TRBV5-5 to TRBJ1-4, with 9 bases identical to TRBD1. This CDR3 has 13 residues. V lost 4 bases to trimming and J lost 11 bases; unmatched junction nucleotides: 6. Germline assignment: CDR1 SGHKS and CDR2 YYEKEE (reference sequence). The CDR3 coding sequence is TGTGCCAGCAGCCCCGGGACAGGGATCAAACTGTTTTTT. This encodes CASSPGTGIKLFF.

The chain is built from TRBV6-6 and TRBJ1-1; D is possibly TRBD1 (5 bases). This CDR3 comprises 12 residues. Germline lookup yields CDR1 MNHNY and CDR2 SVGAGI (reference sequence). Trimming cost V 3 bases and J 7 bases, with 9 bases left between them. The CDR3, as DNA: TGTGCCAGCAGTTATCAGGGCGTTGAAGCTTTCTTT. Its translation is CASSYQGVEAFF.